A single sample is the source of the 27 T cell receptor beta chains below, sequenced in a study of T cells after posttransplantation cyclophosphamide. TCRdb's copy holds only in-frame clones and misses some; the assay was immunoSEQ multiplex PCR. The sample presents more than 30,000 clones, none singletons. The source material was PBMCs. The receptors were gathered from a girl between 10 and 17 years old in good health, CMV-negative, and a related stem cell transplant donor.

This clone was counted a few times. This rearrangement joins TRBV25-1 to TRBJ2-7; TRBD1 aligns across 9 bases. The CDR3 contains 16 residues. The V and J ends lost 6 bases and 0 bases, in that order; junction bases with no gene match: 9. CDR1 and CDR2 from the germline V gene are MGHDK and SYGVNS. The CDR3 region has the DNA TGTGCCAGCAGACAGGGGGCGCGGGACTGCTCCTACGAGCAGTACTTC. Translated, it gives CASRQGARDCSYEQYF.

This clone was counted many times. The V and J genes are TRBV9 and TRBJ2-7, with TRBD2 identical over 11 bases. The CDR3 runs 15 residues. Germline V gives CDR1 SGDLS, CDR2 YYNGEE. With V trimmed by 3 bases and J by 4 bases, 6 bases remained unmatched. CDR3 region: CASSAAGTSGYEQYF. CDR3 DNA sequence: TGTGCCAGCAGCGCCGCCGGGACTAGCGGATACGAGCAGTACTTC. Based on the CDR3 plus reference TRBV9 and TRBJ2-7, the full variable domain is DSGVTQTPKHLITATGQRVTLRCSPRSGDLSVYWYQQSLDQGLQFLIQYYNGEERAKGNILERFSAQQFPDLHSELNLSSLELGDSALYFCASSAAGTSGYEQYFGPGTRLTVT.

The rearrangement uses TRBV6-1 and TRBJ2-5, with D uncertain. This CDR3 has 15 amino acids. Trimming took off 2 bases at V and 1 base at J, with 11 bases between the two ends. The germline gives CDR1 MNHNS, CDR2 SASEGT. CDR3 residues: CASSETVAFQETQYF. DNA for the CDR3: TGTGCCAGCAGTGAAACAGTGGCCTTCCAAGAGACCCAGTACTTC.

This clone showed up many times. The rearrangement links TRBV5-4 to TRBJ2-7; possible D gene TRBD2, 5 bases. V dropped 4 bases and J dropped 5 bases, with 16 bases sitting between them. Germline V gene data show CDR1 as SGHNT and CDR2 as YYREEE (reference sequence). CDR3 length: 14 residues. The CDR3 protein is CASSAGRLVDEQYF. DNA of the CDR3: TGTGCCAGCAGCGCTGGGAGATTGGTCGACGAGCAGTACTTC.

The rearrangement uses TRBV19 and TRBJ1-2; unclear D gene. Looked up from germline, CDR1 is LNHDA and CDR2 is SQIVND (reference sequence). The V and J ends lost 3 bases and 2 bases respectively, with 10 bases between them. The CDR3 runs to 14 residues. CDR3 amino acids: CASSIKPGNYGYTF. CDR3 coding DNA: TGTGCCAGTAGTATTAAGCCAGGCAACTATGGCTACACCTTC.

This chain connects TRBV30 to TRBJ2-2; D may be TRBD1 (6 bases). The CDR3 contains 16 residues. Per the germline V gene, CDR1 is GTSNPN and CDR2 is SVGIG (reference sequence). Trimming stripped 3 bases from V and 6 bases from J, with 20 bases between. CDR3 sequence: CAWRVLGAHVAGELFF. CDR3 nucleotides: TGTGCCTGGAGAGTGCTGGGGGCGCATGTGGCCGGGGAGCTGTTTTTT.

Many counts were recorded for this clone. The chain recombines TRBV18 with TRBJ2-7; TRBD1 matches 9 bases. This CDR3 has 15 residues. V shed 2 bases, J shed 3 bases, and the junction held 5 bases outside the gene matches. Germline lookup yields CDR1 KGHSH and CDR2 LQKENI. For the CDR3, the DNA is TGTGCCAGCTCACCAAGGTCGGACAGGGGCTACGAGCAGTACTTC. Amino acids: CASSPRSDRGYEQYF.

In its sample, this clone was seen many times. The chain uses TRBV11-1 and TRBJ2-1, with TRBD1 matching over 8 bases. With V trimmed by 5 bases and J by 9 bases, 12 bases remained unmatched. CDR1 and CDR2 (germline): SGHAT, FQDESV (reference sequence). This CDR3 is 15 amino acids long. The CDR3 region has the DNA TGTGCCAGCAGCCCTGGAGGACAGGGTAGGGGTGAGCAGTTCTTC. Protein: CASSPGGQGRGEQFF. Using reference TRBV11-1 and TRBJ2-1 for the parts outside the CDR3, the full variable domain is EAEVAQSPRYKITEKSQAVAFWCDPISGHATLYWYRQILGQGPELLVQFQDESVVDDSQLPKDRFSAERLKGVDSTLKIQPAELGDSAMYLCASSPGGQGRGEQFFGPGTRLTVL.

This clone came up a few times. The chain has TRBV10-1 and TRBJ2-1, with 13 bases fitting TRBD2. Germline CDR1 WNHNN, CDR2 SYGVQD (reference sequence). V lost 2 bases and J lost 6; bases outside the gene matches: 10. The CDR3 runs 18 residues. The CDR3 here is CASSEPTSGGPTGNEQFF. The CDR3 bases are TGCGCCAGCAGTGAGCCGACTAGCGGGGGGCCCACAGGCAATGAGCAGTTCTTC.

This clone was counted many times. V gene TRBV28 combines with J gene TRBJ2-7; 11 bases match TRBD2. This CDR3 is 15 amino acids long. V was pared by 4 bases and J by 4 bases, with 6 bases of the junction left unmatched. CDR1 and CDR2 from the germline V gene are MDHEN and SYDVKM. The DNA for the CDR3 is TGTGCCAGCAGTTCACTAGCGGGAGATCGGTACGAGCAGTACTTC. Translation: CASSSLAGDRYEQYF.

In its sample, this clone was seen a few times. CDR3 loop: CASSLIRDSLNNEQFF. CDR3 sequence (DNA): TGTGCCAGCAGTTTAATCCGGGACTCCCTAAACAATGAGCAGTTCTTC. The chain is built from TRBV28 and TRBJ2-1; tentative D call: TRBD2 (6 bases). The ends were cut back, 2 bases at V and 5 bases at J, with 16 bases in the middle. Germline V gene lookup returns CDR1 MDHEN and CDR2 SYDVKM. There are 16 residues in the CDR3.

Only a few counts were recorded for this clone. The rearrangement links TRBV18 to TRBJ2-7; a possible D gene is TRBD2 (5 bases). Looked up from germline, CDR1 is KGHSH and CDR2 is LQKENI. V dropped 0 bases and J dropped 4 bases, with 10 bases sitting between them. This CDR3 region has 14 residues. CDR3 sequence: CASSPPSGPYEQYF. The CDR3 DNA reads TGTGCCAGCTCACCACCGAGCGGACCGTACGAGCAGTACTTC.

As DNA, the CDR3 is TGTGCCAGCAGCTCACTAGCGGGAGCAGCAGGCGAGCAGTACTTC. Translating it yields CASSSLAGAAGEQYF. The J gene is TRBJ2-7, the V gene TRBV7-2; 11 positions agree with TRBD2. The CDR3 extends over 15 amino acids. The junction had 8 bases not matched to a gene; V was cut back by 4 bases and J by 6 bases. Germline loops: CDR1 SGHTA, CDR2 FQGNSA.

In this sample, this clone turned up many times. This rearrangement joins TRBV4-1 to TRBJ2-5, with a tentative D call TRBD2 (6 bases). CDR3 length: 18 amino acids. V dropped 0 bases and J dropped 3 bases, with 20 bases sitting between them. Germline assignment: CDR1 MGHRA and CDR2 YSYEKL. The CDR3 DNA is TGCGCCAGCAGCCAAGAACCTCCGGGACTTTCGGGGGAAGAGACCCAGTACTTC. This sequence encodes CASSQEPPGLSGEETQYF.

The sample holds many counts of this clone. The genes are TRBV5-5 and TRBJ1-2; TRBD1 matches at 7 bases. J lost 3 bases, V lost 4 bases, and 12 bases had no gene match. The CDR3 has 16 amino acids. The germline gives CDR1 SGHKS, CDR2 YYEKEE (reference sequence). DNA of the CDR3: TGTGCCAGCAGCCGTTGGGACAGTCCTTCCGACTATGGCTACACCTTC. Translating gives CASSRWDSPSDYGYTF.

This clone was observed at least ten times. J is TRBJ2-2 and V is TRBV27; D is perhaps TRBD2 (10 bases). There are 21 residues in the CDR3. CDR1 is MNHEY and CDR2 is SMNVEV in the germline V gene (reference sequence). Trimming shortened V by 7 bases and J by 3 bases, and 33 bases separated the two germline ends. The CDR3 DNA is TGTGCCAGCACCCCGTGGGCCGGGACAGGGAAGCGGGGGGGCCACACCGGGGAGCTGTTTTTT. Its protein is CASTPWAGTGKRGGHTGELFF.

This clone came up many times. The chain carries TRBV2 and TRBJ1-3; D possibly corresponds to TRBD1 (5 bases). The CDR3 spans 15 residues. Germline V gene lookup returns CDR1 SNHLY and CDR2 FYNNEI. The V and J ends lost 11 bases and 3 bases respectively, with 20 bases between them. CDR3 region: CAASSLQGFGNTIYF. The CDR3 nucleotides read TGTGCCGCCAGCAGTCTGCAGGGTTTTGGAAACACCATATATTTT. The whole variable domain, remainder taken from reference TRBV2 and TRBJ1-3, is EPEVTQTPSHQVTQMGQEVILRCVPISNHLYFYWYRQILGQKVEFLVSFYNNEISEKSEIFDDQFSVERPDGSNFTLKIRSTKLEDSAMYFCAASSLQGFGNTIYFGEGSWLTVV.

This clone was counted only a few times. In DNA, the CDR3 is TGTGCCAGCAGCGTGGGGGCCCCACAGGGCTACGAGCAGTACTTC. This sequence encodes CASSVGAPQGYEQYF. V is TRBV27 and J is TRBJ2-5; D may be TRBD1 (6 bases). The DNA end lines up better with TRBJ2-7; the J call may be wrong. CDR3 length: 15 amino acids. From germline, CDR1 is MNHEY and CDR2 SMNVEV (reference sequence).

This clone has ten or more counts. This chain joins TRBV10-3 and TRBJ2-5; 11 bases map to TRBD2. The CDR3 is made up of 16 amino acids. Trimming cost V 0 bases and J 7 bases; bases outside gene matches: 7. Germline CDR1 reads ENHRY; CDR2 reads SYGVKD. The CDR3 coding sequence is TGTGCCATCAGTGAGTCTATAGCGGGAGGGCCAAGGACCCAGTACTTC. Amino acids: CAISESIAGGPRTQYF.

This clone was counted only a few times. The chain uses TRBV28 and TRBJ1-2; 8 bases line up with TRBD1. The germline V gene encodes CDR1 MDHEN and CDR2 SYDVKM. V was pared by 5 bases and J by 8 bases, with 10 bases of the junction left unmatched. This CDR3 has 14 residues. CDR3 DNA sequence: TGTGCCAGCAGTATTCAGACAGGGGTGAGAGGCTACACCTTC. Translated, it gives CASSIQTGVRGYTF.

This clone was seen only a few times. The chain couples TRBV28 to TRBJ1-2; TRBD1 might be the D (6 bases). V was pared by 2 bases and J by 6 bases, with 19 bases between. The germline V gene has CDR1 MDHEN and CDR2 SYDVKM. The CDR3 is 16 amino acids. The CDR3 loop reads CASSLPIYRETHGYTF. Written as DNA, the CDR3 is TGTGCCAGCAGTTTACCTATCTACAGGGAAACGCATGGCTACACCTTC.

There are many counts of this clone. An end of the junction differs from the germline gene, which may be a read error. This CDR3 is CASSLLSGASYEQYF. The DNA for the CDR3 is TGTGCCAGCAGCTTATTGTCAGGGGCCTCCTACGAGCAGTACTTC. This chain connects TRBV28 to TRBJ2-7; maybe TRBD1 (6 bases). Germline CDR1 is MDHEN and CDR2 is SYDVKM. The length of the CDR3 is 15 residues.

This clone has at least ten counts. The chain combines TRBV2 with TRBJ1-5, with a weak D call TRBD1 (5 bases). The germline V gene has CDR1 SNHLY and CDR2 FYNNEI. V was clipped by 6 bases and J by 3 bases, with 12 bases between them. The CDR3 extends over 14 amino acids. The CDR3 loop is CASSPRQLNQPQHF. The CDR3, as DNA: TGTGCCAGCAGCCCCAGACAGCTCAATCAGCCCCAGCATTTT.

This clone was recorded many times. The chain couples TRBV10-1 to TRBJ1-1; 8 bases fit TRBD1. In germline, CDR1 is WNHNN, CDR2 SYGVQD (reference sequence). V gave up 3 bases and J gave up 3 bases; unmatched junction bases: 9. CDR3 length equals 16 residues. The CDR3: CASSDFGQGRDTEAFF. As DNA, the CDR3 is TGCGCCAGCAGTGATTTCGGACAGGGCCGTGACACTGAAGCTTTCTTT.

This clone was seen a few times. The CDR3 here is CASSLGGRSYEQYF. In DNA form, the CDR3 reads TGTGCCAGCAGTTTGGGCGGGAGGTCTTACGAGCAGTACTTC. The chain recombines TRBV6-6 with TRBJ2-7; 8 bases are shared with TRBD2. The CDR3 runs 14 residues. V was pared by 4 bases and J by 4 bases, with 6 bases of the junction left unmatched. Per the germline V gene, CDR1 is MNHNY and CDR2 is SVGAGI (reference sequence).

This clone was counted only a few times. The rearrangement links TRBV15 to TRBJ1-1; unclear D gene. The CDR3 loop spans 13 amino acids. The V gene lost 6 bases and the J gene lost 2 bases, with 10 bases spanning the gap. CDR1 and CDR2 (germline): LNHNV, YYDKDF (reference sequence). CDR3 in amino acids: CATRNAGNTEAFF. The CDR3 DNA is TGTGCCACCAGGAATGCAGGAAACACTGAAGCTTTCTTT.

This clone showed up many times. The chain links TRBV9 to TRBJ2-7; 7 bases line up with TRBD2. The junction had 10 bases not matched to a gene; V was cut back by 2 bases and J by 5 bases. The CDR3 totals 15 residues. The germline gives CDR1 SGDLS, CDR2 YYNGEE. The CDR3 reads CASSVGRESVDEQYF. The CDR3 DNA is TGTGCCAGCAGCGTTGGGCGGGAGTCAGTCGACGAGCAGTACTTC.